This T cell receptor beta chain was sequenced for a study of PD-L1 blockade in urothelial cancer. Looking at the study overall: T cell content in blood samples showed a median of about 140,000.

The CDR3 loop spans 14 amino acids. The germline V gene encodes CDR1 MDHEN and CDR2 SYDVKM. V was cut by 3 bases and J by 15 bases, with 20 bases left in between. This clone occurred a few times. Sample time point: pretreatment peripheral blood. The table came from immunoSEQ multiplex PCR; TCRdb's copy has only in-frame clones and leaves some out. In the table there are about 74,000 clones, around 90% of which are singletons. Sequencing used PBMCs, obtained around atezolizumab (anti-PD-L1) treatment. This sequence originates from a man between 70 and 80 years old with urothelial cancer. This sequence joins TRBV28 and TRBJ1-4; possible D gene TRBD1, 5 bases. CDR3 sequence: CASSFRDRARSLFF. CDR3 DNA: TGTGCCAGCAGTTTTCGAGACAGAGCCCGGTCTTTGTTTTTT.